Listed below are T cell receptor beta chains from one sample, sequenced in a study of blood T cell repertoires in COVID-19. Produced via immunoSEQ multiplex PCR; TCRdb's table is partial and in-frame only. The data hold over 250,000 clones, with around 84% observed a single time. The sample comprised PBMCs or T cells enriched from blood (not recorded which). The receptors stem from a man aged 30 to 45 with acute COVID-19. The CDR3 runs from the conserved cysteine through the conserved F or W. The order of the fields is D gene, J gene, V gene, clone size, CDR3 protein, CDR3 DNA. A D gene is named only where the DNA matches it firmly. Some rows have no size entry. The others give once, few or many, or a class for an expanded clone.

D: TRBD1; J: TRBJ1-4; V: TRBV28; size: few; CDR3: CATKPLRGLEKLFF; DNA: TGTGCCACCAAACCTCTAAGGGGGCTTGAAAAACTGTTTTTT
D: -; J: TRBJ1-5; V: TRBV20-1; size: -; CDR3: CSASGGGGRDYSNQPQHF; DNA: TGCAGTGCTAGTGGTGGGGGGGGCAGGGATTATAGCAATCAGCCCCAGCATTTT
D: TRBD1; J: TRBJ1-1; V: TRBV19; size: -; CDR3: CASSIEGQTNTEAFF; DNA: TGTGCCAGTAGTATAGAGGGACAGACGAACACTGAAGCTTTCTTT
D: TRBD2; J: TRBJ2-2; V: TRBV5-5; size: -; CDR3: CASSLISGRTGELFF; DNA: TGTGCCAGCAGCTTGATTAGCGGGAGGACCGGGGAGCTGTTTTTT
D: TRBD1; J: TRBJ1-2; V: TRBV5-4; size: -; CDR3: CASSTDRVSYGYTF; DNA: TGTGCCAGCAGTACCGACAGGGTGAGCTATGGCTACACCTTC
D: -; J: TRBJ1-1; V: TRBV19; size: -; CDR3: CASRRGGADTEAFF; DNA: TGTGCCAGTAGGCGGGGGGGCGCGGACACTGAAGCTTTCTTT
D: -; J: TRBJ2-3; V: TRBV5-6; size: once; CDR3: CASSLVLGADTQYF; DNA: TGTGCCAGCAGCTTGGTCCTAGGGGCTGATACGCAGTATTTT
D: -; J: TRBJ2-2; V: TRBV9; size: -; CDR3: CASSVGSKGAGELFF; DNA: TGTGCCAGCAGCGTAGGTAGCAAGGGGGCCGGGGAGCTGTTTTTT
D: -; J: TRBJ1-5; V: TRBV28; size: -; CDR3: CASRDGAGRQPQHF; DNA: TGTGCCAGCCGGGATGGGGCGGGGCGGCAGCCCCAGCATTTT
D: TRBD1; J: TRBJ1-5; V: TRBV24-1; size: few; CDR3: CATSDLGDRGGNQPQHF; DNA: TGTGCCACCAGTGATTTGGGTGACAGGGGGGGTAATCAGCCCCAGCATTTT
D: TRBD2; J: TRBJ2-1; V: TRBV24-1; size: -; CDR3: CATSDPRGGVYNEQFF; DNA: TGTGCCACCAGTGATCCCCGGGGGGGCGTCTACAATGAGCAGTTCTTC
D: TRBD1; J: TRBJ1-4; V: TRBV7-9; size: few; CDR3: CASSAGGTGDNEKLFF; DNA: TGTGCCAGCAGCGCAGGGGGGACAGGGGATAATGAAAAACTGTTTTTT
D: -; J: TRBJ1-1; V: TRBV6-5; size: -; CDR3: CASPSGGGTEAFF; DNA: TGTGCCAGCCCCTCCGGGGGAGGCACTGAAGCTTTCTTT
D: TRBD1; J: TRBJ1-2; V: TRBV2; size: -; CDR3: CASKRTGQGEGYTF; DNA: TGTGCCAGCAAACGGACAGGGCAAGGAGAAGGCTACACCTTC
D: -; J: TRBJ2-3; V: TRBV7-9; size: -; CDR3: CASSLIGRGGADTQYF; DNA: TGTGCCAGCAGCTTGATCGGGCGGGGCGGCGCAGATACGCAGTATTTT
D: -; J: TRBJ1-4; V: TRBV7-9; size: -; CDR3: CASSLAFSRGVNEKLFF; DNA: TGTGCCAGCAGCTTAGCGTTCTCCCGGGGGGTTAATGAAAAACTGTTTTTT
D: -; J: TRBJ2-1; V: TRBV19; size: -; CDR3: CASSIGDSGVREQFF; DNA: TGTGCCAGTAGTATAGGCGATTCGGGGGTTAGAGAGCAGTTCTTC
D: -; J: TRBJ1-6; V: TRBV7-9; size: few; CDR3: CASSFSGTLNSPLHF; DNA: TGTGCCAGCAGCTTTTCCGGGACACTTAATTCACCCCTCCACTTT
D: -; J: TRBJ1-2; V: TRBV28; size: once; CDR3: CASSLSPGREDGYTF; DNA: TGTGCCAGCAGTTTATCACCAGGGAGGGAAGATGGCTACACCTTC
D: TRBD1; J: TRBJ2-1; V: TRBV6-1; size: -; CDR3: CASSEDRVYNEQFF; DNA: TGTGCCAGCAGTGAGGACAGGGTATACAATGAGCAGTTCTTC
D: -; J: TRBJ1-2; V: TRBV12-3/TRBV12-4; size: -; CDR3: CASSPYRVGGYTF; DNA: TGTGCCAGCAGTCCCTACAGGGTAGGAGGCTACACCTTC
D: TRBD2; J: TRBJ2-2; V: TRBV9; size: -; CDR3: CASSSRTSGRPWGNGELFF; DNA: TGTGCCAGCAGCTCAAGGACTAGCGGGAGGCCCTGGGGTAACGGGGAGCTGTTTTTT
D: TRBD2; J: TRBJ2-1; V: TRBV11-2; size: -; CDR3: CASSFWTSRYEQFF; DNA: TGTGCCAGCAGCTTTTGGACTAGTCGTTATGAGCAGTTCTTC
D: TRBD1; J: TRBJ1-2; V: TRBV3-1/TRBV3-2; size: -; CDR3: CASSFWTGANYGYTF; DNA: TGTGCCAGCAGCTTCTGGACAGGAGCCAACTATGGCTACACCTTC
D: TRBD1; J: TRBJ2-5; V: TRBV6-5; size: -; CDR3: CASRLGQGRETQYF; DNA: TGTGCCAGCAGGCTCGGACAGGGGAGGGAGACCCAGTACTTC
D: -; J: TRBJ1-5; V: TRBV7-2; size: few; CDR3: CASSRGRNQPQHF; DNA: TGTGCCAGCAGCAGGGGAAGAAATCAGCCCCAGCATTTT
D: TRBD1; J: TRBJ1-6; V: TRBV5-1; size: -; CDR3: CASSIGQGKNSPLHF; DNA: TGTGCCAGCAGCATAGGACAGGGGAAGAATTCACCCCTCCACTTT
D: -; J: TRBJ2-1; V: TRBV29-1; size: -; CDR3: CTGMRGHNEQFF; DNA: TGCACCGGGATGCGGGGCCACAATGAGCAGTTCTTC
D: -; J: TRBJ1-6; V: TRBV6-1; size: once; CDR3: CASSEASGHHSPLHF; DNA: TGTGCCAGCAGTGAGGCGTCAGGGCATCATTCACCCCTCCACTTT
D: TRBD1; J: TRBJ1-2; V: TRBV19; size: -; CDR3: CASSIAQQGVGTF; DNA: TGTGCCAGTAGTATAGCCCAACAGGGGGTCGGCACCTTC
D: TRBD1; J: TRBJ2-5; V: TRBV3-1/TRBV3-2; size: -; CDR3: CASSQGTGDQETQYF; DNA: TGTGCCAGCAGCCAAGGGACAGGAGACCAAGAGACCCAGTACTTC
D: -; J: TRBJ1-5; V: TRBV6-5; size: -; CDR3: CASRTLSRQPQHF; DNA: TGTGCCAGCAGAACCCTGTCTAGGCAGCCCCAGCATTTT
D: -; J: TRBJ1-1; V: TRBV11-2; size: few; CDR3: CASSLAKNTEAFF; DNA: TGTGCCAGCAGCTTAGCCAAGAACACTGAAGCTTTCTTT
D: TRBD1; J: TRBJ1-4; V: TRBV4-3; size: -; CDR3: CASSQVIDRVFEKLFF; DNA: TGCGCCAGCAGCCAAGTTATCGACAGGGTGTTTGAAAAACTGTTTTTT
D: -; J: TRBJ2-3; V: TRBV6-5; size: -; CDR3: CASSYSSTRDTQYF; DNA: TGTGCCAGCAGTTACTCGAGCACTAGGGATACGCAGTATTTT
D: -; J: TRBJ1-6; V: TRBV25-1; size: -; CDR3: CASSRGASNSPLHF; DNA: TGTGCCAGCAGTCGGGGGGCGAGTAATTCACCCCTCCACTTT
D: -; J: TRBJ1-1; V: TRBV2; size: -; CDR3: CASRVPGGNTEAFF; DNA: TGTGCCAGCAGAGTTCCCGGGGGGAACACTGAAGCTTTCTTT
D: -; J: TRBJ1-1; V: TRBV28; size: -; CDR3: CASSLPGFRTEAFF; DNA: TGTGCCAGCAGTTTACCGGGGTTCCGCACTGAAGCTTTCTTT
D: -; J: TRBJ2-5; V: TRBV28; size: -; CDR3: CASSSGRFIQETQYF; DNA: TGTGCCAGCAGCTCGGGAAGGTTTATCCAAGAGACCCAGTACTTC
D: TRBD2; J: TRBJ2-5; V: TRBV6-5; size: -; CDR3: CAGEGRETQYF; DNA: TGTGCCGGGGAGGGCCGGGAGACCCAGTACTTC
D: TRBD2; J: TRBJ2-1; V: TRBV11-1; size: -; CDR3: CASSYLSGGSYNEQFF; DNA: TGTGCCAGCAGCTACCTTAGCGGGGGCTCCTACAATGAGCAGTTCTTC
D: -; J: TRBJ2-2; V: TRBV12-3/TRBV12-4; size: -; CDR3: CASRQGTGELFF; DNA: TGTGCCAGCAGGCAGGGGACCGGGGAGCTGTTTTTT
D: TRBD1; J: TRBJ2-1; V: TRBV28; size: -; CDR3: CASTRQGNYNEQFF; DNA: TGTGCCAGCACCCGACAGGGTAACTACAATGAGCAGTTCTTC
D: -; J: TRBJ1-6; V: TRBV9; size: -; CDR3: CASSVVGQYNSPLHF; DNA: TGTGCCAGCAGCGTAGTTGGACAGTATAATTCACCCCTCCACTTT
D: TRBD1; J: TRBJ1-1; V: TRBV7-6; size: -; CDR3: CASSLGQGIAEAFF; DNA: TGTGCCAGCAGCTTAGGACAGGGGATCGCTGAAGCTTTCTTT
D: -; J: TRBJ2-3; V: TRBV12-5; size: -; CDR3: CASGLGLDRTRADTQYF; DNA: TGTGCTAGTGGTTTGGGACTCGACAGGACGCGGGCAGATACGCAGTATTTT
D: -; J: TRBJ2-1; V: TRBV28; size: -; CDR3: CASSPRGLSNEQFF; DNA: TGTGCCAGCAGTCCGCGGGGGCTATCCAATGAGCAGTTCTTC
D: TRBD1; J: TRBJ1-4; V: TRBV7-2; size: -; CDR3: CASSKDRTNEKLFF; DNA: TGTGCCAGCAGCAAGGACAGGACCAATGAAAAACTGTTTTTT
D: -; J: TRBJ1-2; V: TRBV5-1; size: -; CDR3: CASIAEPAGGRHGYTF; DNA: TGCGCCAGCATCGCGGAACCCGCGGGGGGACGACATGGCTACACCTTC
D: -; J: TRBJ1-1; V: TRBV5-4; size: -; CDR3: CASSLEQTVNTEAFF; DNA: TGTGCCAGCAGCTTGGAACAGACAGTGAACACTGAAGCTTTCTTT
D: TRBD2; J: TRBJ2-1; V: TRBV14; size: -; CDR3: CASSLTSGRDEQFF; DNA: TGTGCCAGCAGCCTGACTAGCGGGAGAGATGAGCAGTTCTTC
D: TRBD2; J: TRBJ2-1; V: TRBV19; size: -; CDR3: CASSRTWTSADEQFF; DNA: TGTGCCAGTAGTCGAACCTGGACTAGCGCGGATGAGCAGTTCTTC
D: -; J: TRBJ2-1; V: TRBV21-1; size: -; CDR3: CARGRSGRLREQFF; DNA: TGTGCCAGGGGCCGGAGCGGGAGACTGAGGGAGCAGTTCTTC
D: -; J: TRBJ2-3; V: TRBV14; size: -; CDR3: CASSRRWRGGTDTQYF; DNA: TGTGCCAGCAGCCGAAGGTGGCGGGGCGGCACAGATACGCAGTATTTT
D: TRBD2; J: TRBJ2-2; V: TRBV5-1; size: -; CDR3: CASSLTGRTGELFF; DNA: TGTGCCAGCAGCTTGACCGGGAGGACCGGGGAGCTGTTTTTT